The 3 T cell receptor beta chains reported below all come from one sample, sequenced in a study of T cell responses to AZD1222 COVID-19 vaccine (TCRdb year 2021). The library was obtained by the immunoSEQ multiplex PCR assay. TCRdb's version of the immuneACCESS table is confined to in-frame rearrangements and falls short of the full clone set. An unresolved V gene accounts for under half of the shortfall where checked; the remainder is of unknown origin. Present in this sample are around 150,000 clones, more than 70% of which were seen just once. Around 2.1% of the sample is held by the ten biggest clonotypes. This specimen's time point label, interpreted: baseline before first vaccination. The input for sequencing was peripheral blood, taken on day 0 of AZD1222 vaccination. The receptors here all came from an adult in good health.

This clone appeared once. This chain's CDR3 is CASTLGDGANEKLFF. CDR3 bases: TGTGCCAGTACCCTTGGGGATGGGGCTAATGAAAAACTGTTTTTT. The chain has TRBV19 and TRBJ1-4, with D unclear. The CDR3 length is 15 residues. The germline V gene has CDR1 LNHDA and CDR2 SQIVND (reference sequence). Trimming shortened V by 7 bases and J by 3 bases, and 15 bases separated the two germline ends.

This chain connects TRBV15 to TRBJ2-2; 11 positions match TRBD2. The J segment lost 6 bases and the V segment lost 0 bases, leaving 6 bases of the junction unmatched. The CDR3 runs to 17 residues. CDR1 LNHNV and CDR2 YYDKDF come from the germline V gene (reference sequence). CDR3 residues: CATSRDRLAGGAGELFF. CDR3 sequence (DNA): TGTGCCACCAGCAGAGATCGGCTAGCGGGAGGAGCCGGGGAGCTGTTTTTT. Together with reference TRBV15 and TRBJ2-2, the CDR3 gives the full variable domain: DAMVIQNPRYQVTQFGKPVTLSCSQTLNHNVMYWYQQKSSQAPKLLFHYYDKDFNNEADTPDNFQSRRPNTSFCFLDIRSPGLGDTAMYLCATSRDRLAGGAGELFFGEGSRLTVL.

Worth noting for this clone: One end of the junction fails to match germline, which may point to a read error. The chain links TRBV7-7 to TRBJ2-6; maybe TRBD1 (6 bases). The CDR3 length is 15 residues. Germline CDR1 and CDR2: SSHAT and FNYEAQ (reference sequence). The CDR3 is CASSQGGTGANVLTF. In DNA form, the CDR3 reads TGTGCTAGCAGCCAAGGGGGTACTGGGGCCAACGTCCTGACTTTC. Drawing the rest from reference TRBV7-7 and TRBJ2-6, the complete variable domain is GAGVSQSPRYKVTKRGQDVTLRCDPISSHATLYWYQQALGQGPEFLTYFNYEAQPDKSGLPSDRFSAERPEGSISTLTIQRTEQRDSAMYRCASSQGGTGANVLTFGAGSRLTVL.